This T cell receptor (beta chain) comes out of a study of T cells in Graves' hyperthyroidism and ophthalmopathy. RNA transcripts provided the source from which TCR beta CDR3 regions were amplified. HTBI primers drove first-round RT-PCR of the TCR CDR3. A single record per CDR3 protein comes from TCRdb applying MiXCR to the multiplex PCR reads. The sample contains 600,000 or so distinct CDR3 sequences, about 43% of which appear only once. CDR3 size: 12 residues. V dropped 5 bases and J dropped 6 bases, with 11 bases sitting between them. The sample was peripheral blood or thyroid tissue (not recorded which). This TCR derives from a woman aged 18-35 years with Graves' hyperthyroidism. J is TRBJ2-7 and V is TRBV12-3 or TRBV12-4; D is ambiguous. In nucleotides, the CDR3 is TGTGCCAGCAGTGTGAGTAGTTTCGAGCAGTACTTC. Translation: CASSVSSFEQYF.